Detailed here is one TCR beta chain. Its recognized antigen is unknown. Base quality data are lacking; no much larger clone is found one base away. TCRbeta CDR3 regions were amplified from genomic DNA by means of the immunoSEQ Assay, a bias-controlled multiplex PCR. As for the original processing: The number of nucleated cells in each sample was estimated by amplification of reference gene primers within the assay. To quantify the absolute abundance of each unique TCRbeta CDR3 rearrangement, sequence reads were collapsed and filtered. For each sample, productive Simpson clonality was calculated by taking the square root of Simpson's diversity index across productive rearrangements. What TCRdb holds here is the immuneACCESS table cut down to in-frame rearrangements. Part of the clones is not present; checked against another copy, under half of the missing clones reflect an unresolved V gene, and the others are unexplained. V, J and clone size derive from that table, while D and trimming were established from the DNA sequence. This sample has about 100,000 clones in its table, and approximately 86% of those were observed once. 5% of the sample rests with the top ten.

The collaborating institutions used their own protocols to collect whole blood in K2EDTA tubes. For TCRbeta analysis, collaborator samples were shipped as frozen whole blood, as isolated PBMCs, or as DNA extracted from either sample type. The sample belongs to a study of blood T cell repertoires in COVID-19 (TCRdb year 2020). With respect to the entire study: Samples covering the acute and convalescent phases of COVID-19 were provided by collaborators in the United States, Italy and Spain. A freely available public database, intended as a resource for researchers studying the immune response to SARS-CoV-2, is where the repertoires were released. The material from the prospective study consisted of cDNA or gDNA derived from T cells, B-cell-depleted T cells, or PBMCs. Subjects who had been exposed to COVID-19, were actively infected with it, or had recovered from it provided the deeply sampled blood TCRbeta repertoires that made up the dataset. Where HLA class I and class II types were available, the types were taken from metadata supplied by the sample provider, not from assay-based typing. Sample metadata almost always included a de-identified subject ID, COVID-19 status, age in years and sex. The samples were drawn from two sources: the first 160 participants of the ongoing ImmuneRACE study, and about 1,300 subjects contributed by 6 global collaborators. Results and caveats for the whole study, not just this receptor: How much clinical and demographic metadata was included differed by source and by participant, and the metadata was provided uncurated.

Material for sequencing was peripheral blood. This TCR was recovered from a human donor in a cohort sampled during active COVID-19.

The CDR3 protein is CASSMAQEGGSNQPQHF. The nucleotides read TGTGCCAGTAGTATGGCTCAGGAGGGGGGGAGTAATCAGCCCCAGCATTTT. This sequence uses TRBV19 and TRBJ1-5, with TRBD1 as a weak D call on 6 bases. The V end loses 3 bases and the J end loses 4 bases, and a stretch of 19 bases separates them. Taken from the germline V gene (reference sequence), the CDR1 and CDR2 loops are LNHDA and SQIVND. The CDR3 spans 17 residues, from the cysteine through the phenylalanine. The only DNA kept is the CDR3, 51 bases in frame from the first base.